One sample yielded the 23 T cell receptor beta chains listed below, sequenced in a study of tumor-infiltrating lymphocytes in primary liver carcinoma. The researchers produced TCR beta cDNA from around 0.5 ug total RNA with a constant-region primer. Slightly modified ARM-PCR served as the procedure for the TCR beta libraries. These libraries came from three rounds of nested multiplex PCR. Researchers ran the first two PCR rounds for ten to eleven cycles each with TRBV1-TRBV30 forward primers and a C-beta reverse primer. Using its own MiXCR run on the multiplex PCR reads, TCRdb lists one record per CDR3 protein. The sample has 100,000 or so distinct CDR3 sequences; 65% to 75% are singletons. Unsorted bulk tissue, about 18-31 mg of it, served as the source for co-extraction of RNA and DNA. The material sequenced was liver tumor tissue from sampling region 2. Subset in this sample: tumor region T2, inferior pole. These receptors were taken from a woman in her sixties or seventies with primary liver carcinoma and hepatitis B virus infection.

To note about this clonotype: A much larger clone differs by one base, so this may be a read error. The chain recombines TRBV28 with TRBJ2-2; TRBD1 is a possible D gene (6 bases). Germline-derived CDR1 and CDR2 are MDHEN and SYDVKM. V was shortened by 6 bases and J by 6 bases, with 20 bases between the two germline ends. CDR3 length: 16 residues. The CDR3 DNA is TGTGCCAGCAGGGACCTCGACAGGCCCAACGCCGGGGAGCTGTTTTTT. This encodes CASRDLDRPNAGELFF.

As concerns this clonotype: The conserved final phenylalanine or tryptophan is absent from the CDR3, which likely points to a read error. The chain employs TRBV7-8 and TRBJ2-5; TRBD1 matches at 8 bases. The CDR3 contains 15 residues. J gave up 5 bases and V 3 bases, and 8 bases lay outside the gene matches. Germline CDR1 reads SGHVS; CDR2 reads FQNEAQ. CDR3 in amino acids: CASSFRQGPSETQYL. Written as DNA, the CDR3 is TGTGCCAGCAGCTTCCGACAGGGGCCGTCGGAGACCCAGTACTTA.

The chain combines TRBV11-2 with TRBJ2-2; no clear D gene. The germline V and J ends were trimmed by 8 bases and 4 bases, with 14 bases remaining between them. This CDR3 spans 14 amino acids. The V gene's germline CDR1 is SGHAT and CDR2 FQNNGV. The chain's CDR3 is CASFYRAVTGELFF. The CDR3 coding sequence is TGTGCCAGCTTTTATCGGGCTGTCACCGGGGAGCTGTTTTTT.

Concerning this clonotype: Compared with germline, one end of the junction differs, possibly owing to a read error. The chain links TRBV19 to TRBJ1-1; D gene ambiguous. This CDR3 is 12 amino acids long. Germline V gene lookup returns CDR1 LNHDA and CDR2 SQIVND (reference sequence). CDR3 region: CANKDVNTEAFF. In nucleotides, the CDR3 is TGTGCCAATAAAGACGTGAATACTGAAGCTTTCTTT. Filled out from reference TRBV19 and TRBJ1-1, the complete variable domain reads DGGITQSPKYLFRKEGQNVTLSCEQNLNHDAMYWYRQDPGQGLRLIYYSQIVNDFQKGDIAEGYSVSREKKESFPLTVTSAQKNPTAFYLCANKDVNTEAFFGQGTRLTVV.

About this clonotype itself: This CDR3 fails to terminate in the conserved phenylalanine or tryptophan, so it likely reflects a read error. CDR3 residues: CASSPILNTDMQYV. The DNA of the CDR3 is TGTGCCAGCAGCCCCATCCTTAACACAGATATGCAGTATGTT. The chain couples TRBV11-2 to TRBJ2-3; no firm D call. The germline gives CDR1 SGHAT, CDR2 FQNNGV. There are 14 residues in the CDR3.

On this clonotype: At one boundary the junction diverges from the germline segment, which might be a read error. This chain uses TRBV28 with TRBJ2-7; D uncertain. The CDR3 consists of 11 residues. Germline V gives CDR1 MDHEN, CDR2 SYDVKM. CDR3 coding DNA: TGTGCCAGCAGTTCCTCCCACGAGCAGTACTTC. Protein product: CASSSSHEQYF.

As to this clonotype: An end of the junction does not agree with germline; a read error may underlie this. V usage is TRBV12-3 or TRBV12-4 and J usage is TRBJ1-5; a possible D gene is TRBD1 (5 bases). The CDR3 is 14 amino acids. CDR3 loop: CASRPDSENQPQHF. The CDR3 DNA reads TGTGCCAGCAGGCCTGACAGTGAGAATCAGCCCCAGCACTTT.

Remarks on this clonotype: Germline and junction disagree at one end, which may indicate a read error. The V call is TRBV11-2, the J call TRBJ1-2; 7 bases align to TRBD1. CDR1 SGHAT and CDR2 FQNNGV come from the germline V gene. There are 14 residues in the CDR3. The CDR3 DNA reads TGTGCCATCAGCTTAATCGGACAGGACTATGGCCACACCTTC. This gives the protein CAISLIGQDYGHTF.

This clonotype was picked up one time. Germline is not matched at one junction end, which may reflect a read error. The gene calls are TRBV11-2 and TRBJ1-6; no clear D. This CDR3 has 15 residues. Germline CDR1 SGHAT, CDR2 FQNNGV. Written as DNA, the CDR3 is TGTGCCAGCAACTTAGAAGTGGTAGCCATCTCACCCCTCCACTTT. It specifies CASNLEVVAISPLHF.

The CDR3 sequence: CTSSEGLLAGGGSVTDTQYF. The DNA of the CDR3 is TGTACCAGCAGCGAAGGCCTACTAGCGGGAGGTGGGAGTGTCACAGATACGCAGTATTTT. This chain joins TRBV21-1 and TRBJ2-3; the DNA was not compared with TRBD2, the D call given in the table. TRBV21-1 is shown as a pseudogene. The CDR3 sequence is 20 residues long.

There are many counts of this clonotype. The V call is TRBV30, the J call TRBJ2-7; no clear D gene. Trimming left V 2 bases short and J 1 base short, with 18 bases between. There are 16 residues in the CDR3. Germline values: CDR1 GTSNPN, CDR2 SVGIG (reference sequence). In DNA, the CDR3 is TGTGCCTGGAGTTCAGTGACCCAGAGTGGATCCTACGAGCAGTACTTC. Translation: CAWSSVTQSGSYEQYF.

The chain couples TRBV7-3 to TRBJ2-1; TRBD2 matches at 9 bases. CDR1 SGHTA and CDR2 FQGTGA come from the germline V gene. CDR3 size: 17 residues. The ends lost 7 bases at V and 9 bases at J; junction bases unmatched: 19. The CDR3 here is CASNPNPLAGRRGEQFF. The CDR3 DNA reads TGTGCCAGCAACCCGAACCCCCTAGCGGGAAGGCGTGGTGAGCAGTTCTTC.

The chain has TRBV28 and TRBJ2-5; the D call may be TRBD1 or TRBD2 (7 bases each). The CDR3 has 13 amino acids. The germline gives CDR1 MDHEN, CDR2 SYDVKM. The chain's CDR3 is CVSRQGGKETQYF. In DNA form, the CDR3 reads TGTGTCAGTCGACAGGGAGGGAAAGAGACCCAGTACTTC.

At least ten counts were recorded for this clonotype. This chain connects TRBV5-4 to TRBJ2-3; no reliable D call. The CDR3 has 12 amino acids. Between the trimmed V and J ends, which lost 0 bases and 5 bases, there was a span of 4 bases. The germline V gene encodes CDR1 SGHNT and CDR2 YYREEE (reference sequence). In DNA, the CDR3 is TGTGCCAGCAGCTTGGACCAAGATACGCAGTATTTT. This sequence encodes CASSLDQDTQYF.

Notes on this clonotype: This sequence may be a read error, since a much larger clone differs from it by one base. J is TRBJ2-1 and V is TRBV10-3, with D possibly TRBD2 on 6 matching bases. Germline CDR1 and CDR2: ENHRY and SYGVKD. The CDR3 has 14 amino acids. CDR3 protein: CTISEWDSYNEQFF. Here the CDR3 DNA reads TGTACCATCAGTGAGTGGGACTCTTACAATGAGCAGTTCTTC.

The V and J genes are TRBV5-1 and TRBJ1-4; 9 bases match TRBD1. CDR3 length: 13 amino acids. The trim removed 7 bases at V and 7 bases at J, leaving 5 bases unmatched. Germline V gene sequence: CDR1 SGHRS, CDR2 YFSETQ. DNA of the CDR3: TGCGCCAGCGGGTTGACAGGGGGTGAAAAACTGTTTTTT. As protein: CASGLTGGEKLFF. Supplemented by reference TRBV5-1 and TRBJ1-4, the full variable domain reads KAGVTQTPRYLIKTRGQQVTLSCSPISGHRSVSWYQQTPGQGLQFLFEYFSETQRNKGNFPGRFSGRQFSNSRSEMNVSTLELGDSALYLCASGLTGGEKLFFGSGTQLSVL.

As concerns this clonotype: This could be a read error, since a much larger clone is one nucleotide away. The CDR3 protein is CVSSSYSGANVLTF. CDR3 nucleotide sequence: TGTGTCAGCAGCTCTTACTCTGGGGCCAACGTCCTGACTTTC. The J gene is TRBJ2-6, the V gene TRBV5-5; D gene unclear. Germline V gene data show CDR1 as SGHKS and CDR2 as YYEKEE (reference sequence). CDR3 length equals 14 residues.

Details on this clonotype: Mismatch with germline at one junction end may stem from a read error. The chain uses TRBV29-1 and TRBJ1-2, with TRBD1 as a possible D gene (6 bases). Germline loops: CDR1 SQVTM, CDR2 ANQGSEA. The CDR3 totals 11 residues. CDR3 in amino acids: CGVDRNYGYTF. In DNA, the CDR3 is TGCGGCGTTGACAGGAACTATGGCTACACATTC.

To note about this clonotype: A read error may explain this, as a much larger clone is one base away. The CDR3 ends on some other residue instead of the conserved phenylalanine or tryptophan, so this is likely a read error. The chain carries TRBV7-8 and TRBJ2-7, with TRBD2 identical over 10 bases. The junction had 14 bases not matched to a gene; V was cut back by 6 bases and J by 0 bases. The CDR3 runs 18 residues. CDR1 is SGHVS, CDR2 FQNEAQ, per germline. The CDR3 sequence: CASSRRLAGVTSSYEQYL. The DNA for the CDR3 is TGTGCCAGCAGTAGGAGGCTAGCGGGAGTCACAAGCTCCTACGAGCAGTACCTC.

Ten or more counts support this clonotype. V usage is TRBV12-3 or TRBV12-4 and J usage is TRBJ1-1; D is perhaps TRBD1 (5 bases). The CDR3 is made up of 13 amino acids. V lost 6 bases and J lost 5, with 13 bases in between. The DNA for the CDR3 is TGTGCCAGCAGCAAGGGGAGAGGGACTGAAGCTTTCTTT. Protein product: CASSKGRGTEAFF.

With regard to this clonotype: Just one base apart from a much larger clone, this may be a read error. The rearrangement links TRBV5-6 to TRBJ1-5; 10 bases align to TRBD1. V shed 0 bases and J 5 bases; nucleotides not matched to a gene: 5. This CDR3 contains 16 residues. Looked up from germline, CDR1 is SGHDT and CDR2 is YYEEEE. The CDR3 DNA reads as TGTGCCAGCAGCTTGGCCGGGACAGGGGACGATCAGCCCCAGCATTTT. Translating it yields CASSLAGTGDDQPQHF.

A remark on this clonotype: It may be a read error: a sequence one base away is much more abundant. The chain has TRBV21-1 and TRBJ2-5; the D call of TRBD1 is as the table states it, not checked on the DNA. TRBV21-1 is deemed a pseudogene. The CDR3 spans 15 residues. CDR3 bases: TGTGCCAGCATCAAAGAGGGGACGGAACCAGAGACCCAGTACTTC. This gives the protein CASIKEGTEPETQYF.

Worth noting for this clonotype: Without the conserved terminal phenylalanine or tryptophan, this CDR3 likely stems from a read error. The CDR3 reads CASNRQHEQFL. As DNA, the CDR3 is TGTGCCAGCAATCGACAGCATGAGCAGTTCCTC. The chain recombines TRBV12-3 or TRBV12-4 with TRBJ2-1, with D maybe TRBD1 (5 bases). The V gene lost 7 bases and the J gene lost 8 bases, with 9 bases spanning the gap. The CDR3 length is 11 residues.